These 31 T cell receptor beta chains were sequenced from one sample in a study of cytomegalovirus exposure and HLA in healthy donors listed by TCRdb under 2017. The library came from the immunoSEQ multiplex PCR assay. A mixture of 60 forward primers for TCR Vbeta segments and 13 reverse primers for TCR Jbeta segments was used in the multiplex PCR. The clones in this table, taken by TCRdb from immuneACCESS, are in-frame only. Not every clone is retained; where verified, under half of the shortfall comes from an unresolved V gene, and the cause of the rest is unknown. The sample table contains about 130,000 clones; only one count was recorded for 70% to 85% of them. The ten largest clones take up approximately 2.8% of the sample. Sequenced: PBMCs. The receptors shown here come from a boy aged 2-9 years in good health and CMV-seronegative.

The rearrangement uses TRBV11-2 and TRBJ1-5; maybe TRBD1 (5 bases). The CDR3 covers 14 residues. Trimming removed 5 bases from V and 0 bases from J, with 8 bases in between. Germline-derived CDR1 and CDR2 are SGHAT and FQNNGV. Here the CDR3 reads CASSQGVSNQPQHF. The CDR3 nucleotides are TGTGCCAGCAGCCAAGGGGTTAGCAATCAGCCCCAGCATTTT. Combining the CDR3 with reference TRBV11-2 and TRBJ1-5 gives the whole variable domain EAGVAQSPRYKIIEKRQSVAFWCNPISGHATLYWYQQILGQGPKLLIQFQNNGVVDDSQLPKDRFSAERLKGVDSTLKIQPAKLEDSAVYLCASSQGVSNQPQHFGDGTRLSIL.

The rearrangement joins TRBV27 to TRBJ2-5, with 7 bases identical to TRBD2. After removal of 10 bases from V and 5 bases from J, the junction contained 13 bases not matched to a gene. In germline, CDR1 is MNHEY, CDR2 SMNVEV (reference sequence). This CDR3 comprises 14 residues. DNA for the CDR3: TGTGCCACCCTGGGAGGGAAAAACTCGGAGACCCAGTACTTC. This gives the protein CATLGGKNSETQYF.

This sequence joins TRBV2 and TRBJ2-7; 14 bases fit TRBD2. V was clipped by 3 bases and J by 4 bases; unmatched bases: 5. This CDR3 region has 16 residues. The germline V gene encodes CDR1 SNHLY and CDR2 FYNNEI. The CDR3 DNA sequence: TGTGCCAGCAGTGAGGGGACTAGCGGGAGCTCATACGAGCAGTACGTC. Its translation is CASSEGTSGSSYEQYV.

The V and J genes are TRBV4-1 and TRBJ1-5; no definite D call. Trimming cost V 2 bases and J 0 bases, with 17 bases left between them. The CDR3 covers 18 residues. From germline, CDR1 is MGHRA and CDR2 YSYEKL. The CDR3 region is CASSQCSFYFYSNQPQHF. CDR3 sequence (DNA): TGCGCCAGCAGCCAATGCTCCTTCTACTTCTATAGCAATCAGCCCCAGCATTTT.

The CDR3 coding sequence is TGTGCCAGCAGCTTGCAGGCATCCAATTCACCCCTCCACTTT. Its translation: CASSLQASNSPLHF. The chain uses TRBV7-9 and TRBJ1-6; D is ambiguous. V was clipped by 3 bases and J by 7 bases, with 10 bases between them. Germline CDR1 SEHNR, CDR2 FQNEAQ (reference sequence). The CDR3 is 14 residues long.

The rearrangement links TRBV6-5 to TRBJ2-7; 10 bases are shared with TRBD2. This CDR3 is built from 15 residues. Germline V CDR1 and CDR2: MNHEY, SVGAGI. V was clipped by 5 bases and J by 2 bases; unmatched bases: 6. The CDR3 nucleotides are TGTGCCAGCAGTAGGACTAGCGGCGACCCCTACGAGCAGTACTTC. This translates into CASSRTSGDPYEQYF.

The chain has TRBV4-1 and TRBJ2-2; 13 bases agree with TRBD2. V lost 7 bases, J lost 7 bases, and 6 bases stayed unmatched. In germline, CDR1 is MGHRA, CDR2 YSYEKL. The CDR3 is made up of 15 amino acids. The CDR3: CASKRLAGGVGELFF. CDR3 bases: TGCGCCAGCAAACGACTAGCGGGAGGTGTCGGGGAGCTGTTTTTT.

This chain uses TRBV30 with TRBJ1-1; the D gene is possibly TRBD1 (5 bases). The CDR3 spans 12 residues. From germline, CDR1 is GTSNPN and CDR2 SVGIG (reference sequence). V was shortened by 4 bases and J by 5 bases, with 11 bases between the two germline ends. The CDR3, as DNA: TGTGCCTGGAATAGGGGCCTGACTGAAGCTTTCTTT. Translation: CAWNRGLTEAFF.

This clone was picked up a small number of times. The chain employs TRBV11-2 and TRBJ2-3; D is unclear. CDR1 is SGHAT, CDR2 FQNNGV, per germline. There are 17 residues in the CDR3. Trimming took 4 bases from V and 2 from J, leaving 19 bases between them. This CDR3 is CASSSQANIYPTDTQYF. The CDR3 DNA reads as TGTGCCAGCAGCTCCCAGGCGAACATCTACCCCACAGATACGCAGTATTTT.

This chain uses TRBV19 with TRBJ2-7; no clear D gene. V lost 6 bases, J lost 0 bases, and 18 bases lay in between. Germline V gene sequence: CDR1 LNHDA, CDR2 SQIVND (reference sequence). This CDR3 has 16 residues. The CDR3 loop is CASSLSTGGSSYEQYF. DNA of the CDR3: TGTGCCAGTAGCCTATCTACGGGTGGTTCCTCCTACGAGCAGTACTTC.

CDR3 loop: CASTWGGALGELFF. CDR3 bases: TGTGCCAGCACCTGGGGGGGGGCCCTCGGGGAGCTGTTTTTT. V gene TRBV6-5 combines with J gene TRBJ2-2; weak D call: TRBD2 (7 bases). CDR1 and CDR2 (germline): MNHEY, SVGAGI. With 7 bases removed from V and 7 bases from J, the gap between germline ends came to 16 bases. The CDR3 spans 14 residues.

On this clone itself: Sequence at one end of the junction differs from germline and may be a read error. The chain recombines TRBV5-6 with TRBJ1-1, with D tentatively TRBD1 (6 bases). This CDR3 has 16 amino acids. Germline values: CDR1 SGHDT, CDR2 YYEEEE. Written as DNA, the CDR3 is TGTGCCAGCAGCTCCCTGGGGGGGACACCCAGCCAAAATTTAACTTTT. It is translated as CASSSLGGTPSQNLTF.

J is TRBJ2-3 and V is TRBV9; 9 bases match TRBD2. CDR3 size: 16 residues. In germline, CDR1 is SGDLS, CDR2 YYNGEE. After removal of 0 bases from V and 6 bases from J, the junction contained 8 bases not matched to a gene. CDR3: CASSVDPSGTTDTQYF. The CDR3 DNA sequence: TGTGCCAGCAGCGTAGACCCTAGCGGGACAACGGATACGCAGTATTTT.

This rearrangement joins TRBV5-1 to TRBJ2-1; TRBD2 agrees at 11 bases. After removal of 5 bases from V and 8 bases from J, the junction contained 6 bases not matched to a gene. This CDR3 has 14 residues. Per the germline V gene, CDR1 is SGHRS and CDR2 is YFSETQ. CDR3 protein: CASSFSGGGYEQFF. The CDR3 DNA follows: TGCGCCAGCAGTTTTAGCGGGGGGGGATATGAGCAGTTCTTC.

The chain uses TRBV11-2 and TRBJ1-3; D possibly corresponds to TRBD1 (6 bases). This CDR3 has 15 residues. Trimming removed 4 bases from V and 2 bases from J, with 12 bases in between. Per the germline V gene, CDR1 is SGHAT and CDR2 is FQNNGV. The CDR3: CASSWTEATGNTIYF. Here the CDR3 DNA reads TGTGCCAGCAGCTGGACAGAAGCCACTGGAAACACCATATATTTT.

With regard to this clone: Its ends do not fully match the called genes, so a read error is possible. This sample also contains other DNA sequences that code for the same CDR3. The J gene is TRBJ1-2, the V gene TRBV28, with D hard to call. This CDR3 comprises 13 residues. Germline CDR1 reads MDHEN; CDR2 reads SYDVKM. CDR3 nucleotide sequence: TGCGCCAGCACTCAACTGAGGAACTATGGCTACACCTTC. Protein: CASTQLRNYGYTF.

V gene TRBV29-1 combines with J gene TRBJ1-1; D not resolved. In germline, CDR1 is SQVTM, CDR2 ANQGSEA. The V end was cut by 5 bases, the J end by 0 bases, with 19 bases between. The CDR3 totals 16 residues. CDR3 coding DNA: TGCAGCGTTCCCGGGGTAGCGCTCCAGATGAACACTGAAGCTTTCTTT. Amino acid sequence: CSVPGVALQMNTEAFF.

The J gene is TRBJ1-4, the V gene TRBV4-2, with 7 positions matching TRBD1. Germline CDR1 is LGHNA and CDR2 is YNFKEQ. The length of the CDR3 is 14 residues. The J segment lost 6 bases and the V segment lost 4 bases, leaving 5 bases of the junction unmatched. The CDR3 loop is CASSPGTDDEKLFF. The CDR3 bases are TGTGCCAGCAGCCCCGGGACAGATGATGAAAAACTGTTTTTT.

The V call is TRBV9, the J call TRBJ2-7, with TRBD2 matching over 8 bases. Trimming at V came to 1 base and at J to 3 bases, leaving 3 bases not matched to a gene. The germline CDR1 and CDR2 sequences are SGDLS and YYNGEE. The CDR3 loop spans 14 amino acids. The CDR3 nucleotides are TGTGCCAGCAGCGTATCCGGGGGGGGCTACGAGCAGTACTTC. Translating it yields CASSVSGGGYEQYF.

The V and J genes are TRBV6-5 and TRBJ1-2; 9 nucleotides line up with TRBD1. Germline V CDR1 and CDR2: MNHEY, SVGAGI. V trimming: 6 bases; J trimming: 9 bases; junction bases outside the gene matches: 8. This CDR3 contains 13 residues. CDR3 bases: TGTGCCAGCAGCCGCGACAGGGGGTCTAGCTACACCTTC. This gives the protein CASSRDRGSSYTF.

J is TRBJ2-7 and V is TRBV29-1; D remains unclear. The CDR3 has 12 residues. V lost 0 bases to trimming and J lost 7 bases, with 10 bases between them. Germline V gene sequence: CDR1 SQVTM, CDR2 ANQGSEA. The CDR3 DNA reads as TGCAGCGTTGAAGATCTACCCGGGGAGCAGTACTTC. It specifies CSVEDLPGEQYF.

J is TRBJ1-1 and V is TRBV9, with D maybe TRBD1 (6 bases). Trimming pared 0 bases from V and 3 bases from J, leaving 12 bases between. Per germline, CDR1 SGDLS and CDR2 YYNGEE. The CDR3 sequence is 15 residues long. CDR3 bases: TGTGCCAGCAGCGTAGCTACCCAGGGGTACACTGAAGCTTTCTTT. It is translated as CASSVATQGYTEAFF.

For this clone: Within the sample, other DNA sequences also encode this same CDR3. This chain joins TRBV4-2 and TRBJ2-3, with TRBD2 matching 9 bases. The CDR3 has 16 amino acids. V shed 5 bases and J 4 bases; nucleotides not matched to a gene: 10. CDR1 is LGHNA and CDR2 is YNFKEQ in the germline V gene. The CDR3 sequence is CASSSHSGGRADTQYF. DNA for the CDR3: TGTGCCAGCAGCTCACATAGCGGGGGTAGGGCAGATACGCAGTATTTT.

The rearrangement links TRBV5-1 to TRBJ2-5; no firm D call. The CDR3 runs 13 residues. Germline V lookup: CDR1 SGHRS, CDR2 YFSETQ. Trimming took off 0 bases at V and 5 bases at J, with 8 bases between the two ends. CDR3 residues: CASSLENGETQYF. The CDR3 DNA sequence: TGCGCCAGCAGCTTGGAAAACGGGGAGACCCAGTACTTC.

The rearrangement links TRBV19 to TRBJ2-6; TRBD1 aligns across 9 bases. Germline V gene sequence: CDR1 LNHDA, CDR2 SQIVND (reference sequence). The CDR3 sequence is 16 residues long. J was trimmed by 4 bases and V by 4 bases; bases with no gene match: 5. The CDR3 is CASSTGTGTGANVLTF. The CDR3 DNA is TGTGCCAGTAGTACCGGGACAGGGACCGGGGCCAACGTCCTGACTTTC.

This clone came up a few times. V and J are TRBV6-4 and TRBJ2-3, with 8 bases fitting TRBD2. CDR3 length equals 16 residues. Germline assignment: CDR1 MRHNA and CDR2 SNTAGT. Trimming removed 4 bases from V and 1 base from J; junction bases left unmatched: 7. CDR3 residues: CASSAGGSGGTDTQYF. The CDR3 bases are TGTGCCAGCAGTGCGGGAGGTAGCGGGGGCACAGATACGCAGTATTTT.

CDR3 coding DNA: TGTGCCCGGGGGACTCCGCCCTACGAGCAGTACGTC. It encodes CARGTPPYEQYV. J is TRBJ2-7 and V is TRBV7-3, with a weak D call TRBD2 (6 bases). V gave up 11 bases and J gave up 2 bases, with 13 bases separating them. This CDR3 spans 12 amino acids. The germline CDR1 and CDR2 sequences are SGHTA and FQGTGA.

The rearrangement joins TRBV6-5 to TRBJ1-2; D is perhaps TRBD1 (5 bases). The CDR3 sequence is 15 residues long. Trimming took 0 bases from V and 4 from J, leaving 12 bases between them. Germline CDR1 and CDR2: MNHEY and SVGAGI. The CDR3 DNA sequence: TGTGCCAGCAGTTACTCGGGCAGAACAGGCTATGGCTACACCTTC. It encodes CASSYSGRTGYGYTF.

The rearrangement links TRBV2 to TRBJ1-5, with 7 bases identical to TRBD1. The CDR3 contains 16 residues. CDR1 and CDR2 (germline): SNHLY, FYNNEI. Germline trimming cut 7 bases from V and 0 bases from J; bases unmatched to any gene: 9. CDR3 bases: TGTGCCAGCAACAGGGGACGAGATTATAGCAATCAGCCCCAGCATTTT. Translation: CASNRGRDYSNQPQHF.

This sequence joins TRBV5-1 and TRBJ2-3; D is unresolved. The length of the CDR3 is 15 residues. Germline CDR1 is SGHRS and CDR2 is YFSETQ. Trimming took off 5 bases at V and 0 bases at J, with 13 bases between the two ends. CDR3 sequence: CASRPTTSSTDTQYF. The CDR3, as DNA: TGCGCCAGCAGACCCACAACCAGTAGCACAGATACGCAGTATTTT.

The chain is built from TRBV5-6 and TRBJ1-3, with unresolved D. Germline lookup yields CDR1 SGHDT and CDR2 YYEEEE. CDR3 length: 16 residues. Trimming stripped 0 bases from V and 0 bases from J, with 10 bases between. For the CDR3, the DNA is TGTGCCAGCAGCTTGGTTGGCAGATCCTCTGGAAACACCATATATTTT. Translating it yields CASSLVGRSSGNTIYF.